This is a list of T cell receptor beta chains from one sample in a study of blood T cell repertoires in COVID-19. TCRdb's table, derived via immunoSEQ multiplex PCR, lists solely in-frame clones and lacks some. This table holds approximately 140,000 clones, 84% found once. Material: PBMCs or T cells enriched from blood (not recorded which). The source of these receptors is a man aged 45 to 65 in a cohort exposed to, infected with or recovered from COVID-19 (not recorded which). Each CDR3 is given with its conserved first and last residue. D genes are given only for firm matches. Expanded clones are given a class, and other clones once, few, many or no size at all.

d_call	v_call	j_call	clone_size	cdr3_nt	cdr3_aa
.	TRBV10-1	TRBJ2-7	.	TGCGCCAGCAGCCCCAGACTAGGTTTCTACGAGCAGTACTTC	CASSPRLGFYEQYF
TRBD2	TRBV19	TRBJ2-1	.	TGTGCCAGTAGTATAAGAGACCTAGCGGGGAGCTCCTACAATGAGCAGTTCTTC	CASSIRDLAGSSYNEQFF
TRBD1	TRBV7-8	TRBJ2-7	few	TGTGCCAGCAGCTTAAGGGACAGCCTCTACGTTTTGGGGAACGAGCAGTACTTC	CASSLRDSLYVLGNEQYF
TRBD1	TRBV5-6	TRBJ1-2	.	TGTGCCAGCAGCTTTGGTCCGGGGACAGCTAACTATGGCTACACCTTC	CASSFGPGTANYGYTF
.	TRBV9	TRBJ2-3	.	TGTGCCAGCAGCGTACCTTTAACGGGGGGCCGGACAGATACGCAGTATTTT	CASSVPLTGGRTDTQYF
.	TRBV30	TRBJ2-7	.	TGTGCCTGGAGTGTAGGGGGTACCCTCTACGAGCAGTACTTC	CAWSVGGTLYEQYF
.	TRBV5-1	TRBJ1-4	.	TGCGCCAGCAGCCCTGGAGGAGCAACTAATGAAAAACTGTTTTTT	CASSPGGATNEKLFF
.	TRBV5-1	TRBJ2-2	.	TGCGCCAGCACTAAATATTCCATCTTCACCGGGGAGCTGTTTTTT	CASTKYSIFTGELFF
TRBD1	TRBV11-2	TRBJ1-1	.	TGTGCCAGCAGCTTAGACCCAGGGGGCACTGAAGCTTTCTTT	CASSLDPGGTEAFF
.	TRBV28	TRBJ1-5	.	TGTGCCAGCAGTGGCTGGTCCCAGCATTTT	CASSGWSQHF
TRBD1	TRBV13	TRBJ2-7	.	TGTGCCAGCAGCCCACCCGGGACAGGTGTTGACGAGCAGTACTTC	CASSPPGTGVDEQYF
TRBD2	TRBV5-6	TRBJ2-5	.	TGTGCCAGCAGCTCCTTTAAAATACTAGCGGAAGAGACCCAGTACTTC	CASSSFKILAEETQYF
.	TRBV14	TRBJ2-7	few	TGTGCCAGCAGCCAAGGTATAGCAGTGGACTTC	CASSQGIAVDF
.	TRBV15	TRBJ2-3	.	TGTGCCACCAGCAGCGCGCATGTGGCAGATACGCAGTATTTT	CATSSAHVADTQYF
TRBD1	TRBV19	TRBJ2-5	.	TGTGCCAGTAGTAGACAGGGGGCGGGAGAGACCCAGTACTTC	CASSRQGAGETQYF
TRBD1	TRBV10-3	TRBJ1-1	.	TGTGCCATCTCTCTAGGACAGGAGGGGAACACTGAAGCTTTCTTT	CAISLGQEGNTEAFF
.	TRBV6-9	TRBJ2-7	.	TGTGCCAGCAGTTCAGGGGACCTCTACGAGCAGTACTTC	CASSSGDLYEQYF
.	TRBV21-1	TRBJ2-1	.	TGTGCCAGCAGCTCAAAGGCGGGAGCGGGGGATGAGCAGTTCTTC	CASSSKAGAGDEQFF
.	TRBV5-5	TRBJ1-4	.	TGTGCCAGCAGCTTCGGGGTGACTAATGAAAAACTGTTTTTT	CASSFGVTNEKLFF
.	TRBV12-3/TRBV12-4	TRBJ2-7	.	TGTGCCAGCAGTTTATCGGGAGTAGGGTTGAACTTC	CASSLSGVGLNF
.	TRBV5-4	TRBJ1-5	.	TGTGCCAGCAGCTGGGGGGGGGAGATCAATCAGCCCCAGCATTTT	CASSWGGEINQPQHF
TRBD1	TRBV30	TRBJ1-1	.	TGTGCCTGGAGTGCACCGACAGGGTCTAAGGAAGAAGCTTTCTTT	CAWSAPTGSKEEAFF
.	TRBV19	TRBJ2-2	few	TGTGCCAGTACCCAACAAATAGGGGCTTCAGGCGGGGAGCTGTTTTTT	CASTQQIGASGGELFF
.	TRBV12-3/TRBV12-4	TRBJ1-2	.	TGTGCCGTCCTTCTCGCAGGGGTAGAAGGCTACACCTTC	CAVLLAGVEGYTF
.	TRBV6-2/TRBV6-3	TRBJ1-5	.	TGTGCCAGCAGTTACAATGGAGGTCAGCCCCAGCATTTT	CASSYNGGQPQHF
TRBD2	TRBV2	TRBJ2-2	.	TGTGCCAGCAGTGAAGAACTAGCGGGGAACACCGGGGAGCTGTTTTTT	CASSEELAGNTGELFF
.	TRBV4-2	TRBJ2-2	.	TGTGCCAGCAGCCACCCCAGGGGTAACACCGGGGAGCTGTTTTTT	CASSHPRGNTGELFF
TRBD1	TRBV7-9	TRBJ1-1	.	TGTGCCAGCAGAACAAACAGGGGGAGGAACACTGAAGCTTTCTTT	CASRTNRGRNTEAFF
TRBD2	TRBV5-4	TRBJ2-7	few	TGTGCCAGCAACGTGCGGGGGTACGAGCAGTACTTC	CASNVRGYEQYF
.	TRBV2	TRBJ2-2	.	TGTGCCAGCGGAGCAGTGGTTCCGATTAGGCCCGGGGAGCTGTTTTTT	CASGAVVPIRPGELFF
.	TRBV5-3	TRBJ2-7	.	TGTGCCAGAAGCTTGACGGAGCCTCCCTCCTACGAGCAGTACTTC	CARSLTEPPSYEQYF
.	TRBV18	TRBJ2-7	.	TGTGCCAGCTCCCTGCAGATCTACGAGCAGTACTTC	CASSLQIYEQYF
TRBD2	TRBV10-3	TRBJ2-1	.	TGTGCCATCAGTGCGGGACTAGCCGGGGGGGATGAGCAGTTCTTC	CAISAGLAGGDEQFF
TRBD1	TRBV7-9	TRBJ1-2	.	TGTGCCAGCAGCTTATACGGACAGGGCGGCTATGGCTACACCTTC	CASSLYGQGGYGYTF
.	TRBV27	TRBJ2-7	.	TGTGCCAGCAGTTTTGGCAGATCTTACGAGCAGTACTTC	CASSFGRSYEQYF
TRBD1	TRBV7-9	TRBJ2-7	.	TGTGCCAGCAGCTGGCCAGGGGGCGGCGAGCAGTACTTC	CASSWPGGGEQYF
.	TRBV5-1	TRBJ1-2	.	TGCGCCAGCAGCGCGGGCGGGGGTGGAGGCTACACCTTC	CASSAGGGGGYTF
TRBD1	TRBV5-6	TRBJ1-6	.	TGTGCCAGCAGCTTGGACAGGGGGAAGGGATCCTATAATTCACCCCTCCACTTT	CASSLDRGKGSYNSPLHF
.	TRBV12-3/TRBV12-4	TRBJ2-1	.	TGTGCCAGCAGTTTAAGCAACAATGAGCAGTTCTTC	CASSLSNNEQFF
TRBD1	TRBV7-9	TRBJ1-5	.	TGTGCCAGCAGCCTGGGACAGGGTAGCAATCAGCCCCAGCATTTT	CASSLGQGSNQPQHF
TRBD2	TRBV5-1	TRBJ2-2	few	TGCGCCAGCAGCCGAGGAAGCGGGATTGAATTAAGGGAGCTGTTTTTT	CASSRGSGIELRELFF
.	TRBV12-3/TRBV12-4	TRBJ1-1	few	TGTGCCAGCACCTGGCATTTGAACACTGAAGCTTTCTTT	CASTWHLNTEAFF
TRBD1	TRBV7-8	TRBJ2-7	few	TGTGCCAGCAGAGAGAACAGGGGGCGCGACGAGCAGTACTTC	CASRENRGRDEQYF
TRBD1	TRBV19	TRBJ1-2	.	TGTGCCAGTAGTATGGGCCCTCTGACAGGGTACAGGATCGGCTACACCTTC	CASSMGPLTGYRIGYTF
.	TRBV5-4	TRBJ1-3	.	TGTGCCAGCAGCGCCACGGCTGGAAACACCATATATTTT	CASSATAGNTIYF
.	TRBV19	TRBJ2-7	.	TGTGCCAGTAGTATGGAGAGGGTTGGGGAGCAGTACTTC	CASSMERVGEQYF
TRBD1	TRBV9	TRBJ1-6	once	TGTGCCAGCAGCCCAACAGGGGCCTGGGATGCCCTCCACTTT	CASSPTGAWDALHF
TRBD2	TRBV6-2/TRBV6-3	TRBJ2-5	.	TGTGCCAGCAGTTTCGGGACTAGGGACGGTTTAGAGACCCAGTACTTC	CASSFGTRDGLETQYF
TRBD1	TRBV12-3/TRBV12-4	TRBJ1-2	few	TGTGCCAGCAGTACCCGGACAGGATGGGGCTACACCTTC	CASSTRTGWGYTF
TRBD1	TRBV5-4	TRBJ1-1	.	TGTGCCAGCAGCTTGGGAGGGGGCGCTGAAGCTTTCTTT	CASSLGGGAEAFF
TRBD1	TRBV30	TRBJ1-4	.	TGTGCCTGGAGTGCAATGACAGGGGCACTCGAAAAACTGTTTTTT	CAWSAMTGALEKLFF
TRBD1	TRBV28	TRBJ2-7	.	TGTGCCAGCATTCTACAGGGGGGCTCCGAGCAGTACTTC	CASILQGGSEQYF
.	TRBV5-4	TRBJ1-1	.	TGTGCCAGCACCCTACCGTCGAGGGGGGGCTTAGCTGAAGCTTTCTTT	CASTLPSRGGLAEAFF
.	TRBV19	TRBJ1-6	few	TGTGCCAGTAGTACTACAGGGTATAATTCACCCCTCCACTTT	CASSTTGYNSPLHF
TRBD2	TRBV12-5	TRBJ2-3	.	TGTGCTAGTGCTGGGACGGGAGGGGGAGATACGCAGTATTTT	CASAGTGGGDTQYF
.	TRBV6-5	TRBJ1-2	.	TGTGCCAGCAGTTACTCATCGGGATTCGATGGCTACACCTTC	CASSYSSGFDGYTF
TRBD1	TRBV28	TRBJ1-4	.	TGTGCCAGCGAGAGACAGGGGGATATGTGGACTAATGAAAAACTGTTTTTT	CASERQGDMWTNEKLFF
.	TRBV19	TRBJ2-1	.	TGTGCCAGTAGTATCCAGTTAAGCTCCTACAATGAGCAGTTCTTC	CASSIQLSSYNEQFF